This T cell receptor beta chain was recovered during a study of blood T cell repertoires in COVID-19. As for the study in general: Some COVID-19 samples were acute and others convalescent; all came from the United States, Italy and Spain. T cells, B-cell-depleted T cells, or PBMCs supplied cDNA or gDNA.

Notes on this clone: The sample contains more than one DNA sequence encoding this CDR3.

The V and J ends lost 3 bases and 0 bases respectively, with 8 bases between them. Germline loops: CDR1 SGHAT, CDR2 FQDESV (reference sequence). The CDR3 is 14 residues long. Original handling: Amplification of reference gene primers provided the estimated nucleated cell counts. Assay used: immunoSEQ multiplex PCR; TCRdb lists only in-frame clones, some missing. That table furnishes V, J and clone size, whereas the DNA furnished D and trimming. The sample shows under 300,000 clones, about nine tenths of them seen only once. Sample: peripheral blood. This chain connects TRBV11-1 to TRBJ1-1; D not resolved. This receptor was identified in a man in his fifties or sixties with acute or convalescent COVID-19. Here the CDR3 reads CASSLNSLNTEAFF. CDR3 nucleotides: TGTGCCAGCAGCTTGAACAGTCTGAACACTGAAGCTTTCTTT.